This is a list of T cell receptor beta chains from one sample in a study of circulating tumor DNA in untreated peripheral T-cell lymphoma. The table came from immunoSEQ multiplex PCR; TCRdb's copy has only in-frame clones and leaves some out. The sample has 500 to 600 clones; approximately 90% are singletons. Material: cell-free DNA from blood serum. These TCRs come from a human donor with peripheral T-cell lymphoma. Each CDR3 is given with its conserved first and last residue. A D gene is named only where the DNA matches it firmly. Size values are once, few and many counts, or a class for expanded clones, and some rows have none.

>-|TRBJ2-3|TRBV7-9|-
CASSLTSSPTDTQYF
TGTGCCAGCAGCTTGACTAGTTCTCCGACAGATACGCAGTATTTT
>-|TRBJ2-1|TRBV28|-
CASSLFGSYNEQFF
TGTGCCAGCAGTTTATTCGGCTCCTACAATGAGCAGTTCTTC
>-|TRBJ2-2|TRBV11-2|-
CASSSHPLDSLFF
TGTGCCAGCAGCTCCCACCCTCTCGACAGTCTGTTTTTT
>TRBD1|TRBJ2-7|TRBV28|-
CASSLAGQGSHEQYF
TGTGCCAGCAGTTTGGCGGGACAGGGGTCCCACGAGCAGTACTTC
>-|TRBJ1-5|TRBV6-5|-
CASSYGGQQPQHF
TGTGCCAGCAGTTACGGGGGCCAACAGCCCCAGCATTTT
>TRBD1|TRBJ2-7|TRBV6-5|-
CASSLTGQGVYEQYF
TGTGCCAGCAGTTTGACGGGACAGGGAGTCTACGAGCAGTACTTC
>-|TRBJ2-2|TRBV9|-
CASSVAGTGELFF
TGTGCCAGCAGCGTAGCCGGCACCGGGGAGCTGTTTTTT
>-|TRBJ2-2|TRBV14|-
CASSQFNRVSTGELFF
TGTGCCAGCAGCCAATTTAATAGGGTGTCGACCGGGGAGCTGTTTTTT
>-|TRBJ1-1|TRBV10-3|-
CAIGGGTEAFF
TGTGCCATCGGAGGGGGCACTGAAGCTTTCTTT
>-|TRBJ1-2|TRBV28|once
CASSHNIYGYTF
TGTGCCAGCAGTCACAACATTTATGGCTACACCTTC
>TRBD2|TRBJ2-5|TRBV7-2|-
CASSPPSGRAEETQYF
TGTGCCAGCAGCCCCCCAAGCGGGAGGGCCGAGGAGACCCAGTACTTC